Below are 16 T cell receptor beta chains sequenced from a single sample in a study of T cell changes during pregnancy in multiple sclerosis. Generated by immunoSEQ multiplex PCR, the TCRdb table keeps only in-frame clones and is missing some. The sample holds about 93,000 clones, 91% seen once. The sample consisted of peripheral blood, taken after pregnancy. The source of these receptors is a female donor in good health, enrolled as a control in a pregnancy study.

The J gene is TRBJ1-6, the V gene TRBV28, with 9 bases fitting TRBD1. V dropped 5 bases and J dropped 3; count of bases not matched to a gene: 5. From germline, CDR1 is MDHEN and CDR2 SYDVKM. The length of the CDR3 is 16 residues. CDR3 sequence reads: CASSAGTGLYNSPLHF. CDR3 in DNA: TGTGCCAGCAGTGCCGGGACAGGGCTCTATAATTCACCCCTCCACTTT.

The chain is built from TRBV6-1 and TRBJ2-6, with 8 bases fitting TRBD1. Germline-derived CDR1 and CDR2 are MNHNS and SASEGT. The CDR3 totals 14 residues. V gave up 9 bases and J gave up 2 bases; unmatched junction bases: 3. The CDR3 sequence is CASTDRAGANVLTF. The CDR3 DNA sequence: TGTGCCAGTACGGACAGGGCTGGGGCCAACGTCCTGACTTTC.

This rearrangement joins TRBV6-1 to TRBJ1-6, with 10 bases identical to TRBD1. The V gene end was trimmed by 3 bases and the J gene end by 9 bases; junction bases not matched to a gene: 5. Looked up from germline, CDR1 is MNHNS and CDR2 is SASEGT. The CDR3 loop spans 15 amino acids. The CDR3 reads CASSDGQGVGSPLHF. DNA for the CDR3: TGTGCCAGCAGTGACGGACAGGGGGTTGGTTCACCCCTCCACTTT.

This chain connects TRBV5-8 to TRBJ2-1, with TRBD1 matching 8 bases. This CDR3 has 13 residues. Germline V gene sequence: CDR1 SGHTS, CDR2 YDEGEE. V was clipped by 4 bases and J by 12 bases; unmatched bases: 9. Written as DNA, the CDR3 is TGTGCCAGCAGCGTACCCGGACAGGGAGGGCAGTTCTTC. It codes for CASSVPGQGGQFF.

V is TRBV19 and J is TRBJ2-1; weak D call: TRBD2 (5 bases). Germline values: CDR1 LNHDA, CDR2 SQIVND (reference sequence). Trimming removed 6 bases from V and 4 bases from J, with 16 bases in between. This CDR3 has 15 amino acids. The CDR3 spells CASSPSGDSYNEQFF. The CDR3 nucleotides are TGTGCCAGTAGCCCCTCCGGGGATTCGTACAATGAGCAGTTCTTC.

The CDR3 loop reads CASSSQRGGSDTQYF. CDR3 sequence (DNA): TGTGCCAGCAGCTCGCAGCGGGGGGGTTCAGATACGCAGTATTTT. This chain connects TRBV7-9 to TRBJ2-3; 10 bases agree with TRBD2. This CDR3 contains 15 residues. The trim removed 4 bases at V and 4 bases at J, leaving 5 bases unmatched. The germline V gene has CDR1 SEHNR and CDR2 FQNEAQ (reference sequence).

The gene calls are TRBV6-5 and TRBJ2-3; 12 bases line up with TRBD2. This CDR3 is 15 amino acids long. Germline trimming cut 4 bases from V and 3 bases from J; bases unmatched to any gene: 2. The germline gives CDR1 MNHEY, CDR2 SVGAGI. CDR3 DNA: TGTGCCAGCAGTTCCCTAGCGGGGGGGACAGATACGCAGTATTTT. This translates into CASSSLAGGTDTQYF.

CDR3 bases: TGCGCCAGCAGCCAGCCCGATGAGATAGCCAAAAACATTCAGTACTTC. It translates to CASSQPDEIAKNIQYF. The V call is TRBV4-3, the J call TRBJ2-4; D gene unclear. This CDR3 contains 16 residues. Germline V CDR1 and CDR2: LGHNA, YSLEER. The ends were cut back, 3 bases at V and 0 bases at J, with 12 bases in the middle.

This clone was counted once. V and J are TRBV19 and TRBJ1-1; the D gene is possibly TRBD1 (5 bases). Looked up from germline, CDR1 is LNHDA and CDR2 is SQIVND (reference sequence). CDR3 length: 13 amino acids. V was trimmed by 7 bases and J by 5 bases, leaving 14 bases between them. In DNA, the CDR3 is TGTGCCAGTAAGGGTAGGGGATGGACTGAAGCTTTCTTT. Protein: CASKGRGWTEAFF. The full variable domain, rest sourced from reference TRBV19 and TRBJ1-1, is DGGITQSPKYLFRKEGQNVTLSCEQNLNHDAMYWYRQDPGQGLRLIYYSQIVNDFQKGDIAEGYSVSREKKESFPLTVTSAQKNPTAFYLCASKGRGWTEAFFGQGTRLTVV.

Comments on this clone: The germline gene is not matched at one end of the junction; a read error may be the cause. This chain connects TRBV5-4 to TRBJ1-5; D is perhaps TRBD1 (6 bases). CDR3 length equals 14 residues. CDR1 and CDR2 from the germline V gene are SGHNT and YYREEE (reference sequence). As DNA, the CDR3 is TGTGCCAGCAGCTCAGGGGTTAGCGATCAGCCCCAGCATTTT. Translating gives CASSSGVSDQPQHF.

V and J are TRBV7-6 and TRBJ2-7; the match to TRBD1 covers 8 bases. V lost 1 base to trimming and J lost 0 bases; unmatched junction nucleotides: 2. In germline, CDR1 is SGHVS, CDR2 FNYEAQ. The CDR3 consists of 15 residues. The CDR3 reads CASSLGTGSSYEQYF. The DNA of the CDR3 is TGTGCCAGCAGCTTAGGGACAGGGTCCTCCTACGAGCAGTACTTC.

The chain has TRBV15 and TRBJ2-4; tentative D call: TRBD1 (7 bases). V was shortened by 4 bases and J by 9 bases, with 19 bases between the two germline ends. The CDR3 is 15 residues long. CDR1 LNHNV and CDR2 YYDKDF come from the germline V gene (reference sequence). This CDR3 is CATSTSSTGRSIQYF. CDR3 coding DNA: TGTGCCACCAGCACCTCCTCGACAGGGAGGAGCATTCAGTACTTC.

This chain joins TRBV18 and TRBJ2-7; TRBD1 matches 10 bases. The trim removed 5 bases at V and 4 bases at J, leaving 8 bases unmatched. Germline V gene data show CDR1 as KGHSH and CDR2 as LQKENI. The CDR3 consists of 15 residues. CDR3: CASSERDRGLYEQYF. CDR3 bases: TGTGCCAGCTCAGAAAGGGACAGGGGCCTTTACGAGCAGTACTTC.

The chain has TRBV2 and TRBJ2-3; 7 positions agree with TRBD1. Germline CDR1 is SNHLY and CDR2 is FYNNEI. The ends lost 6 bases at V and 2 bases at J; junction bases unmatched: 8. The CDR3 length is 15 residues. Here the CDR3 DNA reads TGTGCCAGCAGCAAGACAGGGATGGACACAGATACGCAGTATTTT. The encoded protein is CASSKTGMDTDTQYF. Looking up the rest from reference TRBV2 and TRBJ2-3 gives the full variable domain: EPEVTQTPSHQVTQMGQEVILRCVPISNHLYFYWYRQILGQKVEFLVSFYNNEISEKSEIFDDQFSVERPDGSNFTLKIRSTKLEDSAMYFCASSKTGMDTDTQYFGPGTRLTVL.

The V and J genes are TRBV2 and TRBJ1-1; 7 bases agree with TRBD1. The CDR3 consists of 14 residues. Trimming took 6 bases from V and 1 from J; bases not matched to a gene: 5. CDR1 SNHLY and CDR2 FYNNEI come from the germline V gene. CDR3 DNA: TGTGCCAGCAGCCTCCGGGACAGGAACACTGAAGCTTTCTTT. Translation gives CASSLRDRNTEAFF. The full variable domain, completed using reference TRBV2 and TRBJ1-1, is EPEVTQTPSHQVTQMGQEVILRCVPISNHLYFYWYRQILGQKVEFLVSFYNNEISEKSEIFDDQFSVERPDGSNFTLKIRSTKLEDSAMYFCASSLRDRNTEAFFGQGTRLTVV.

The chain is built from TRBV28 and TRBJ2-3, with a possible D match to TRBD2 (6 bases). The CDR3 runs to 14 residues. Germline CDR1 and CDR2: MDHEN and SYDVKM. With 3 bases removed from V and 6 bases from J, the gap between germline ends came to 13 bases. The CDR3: CASSLSFGGDTQYF. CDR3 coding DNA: TGTGCCAGCAGTTTGAGTTTTGGGGGGGATACGCAGTATTTT. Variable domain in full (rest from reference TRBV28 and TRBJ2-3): DVKVTQSSRYLVKRTGEKVFLECVQDMDHENMFWYRQDPGLGLRLIYFSYDVKMKEKGDIPEGYSVSREKKERFSLILESASTNQTSMYLCASSLSFGGDTQYFGPGTRLTVL.